The rows below give T cell receptor beta chains drawn from one sample of a study of blood T cell repertoires in COVID-19. Assay: immunoSEQ multiplex PCR; the TCRdb copy retains only in-frame clones and omits some. The repertoire includes more than 200,000 clones, roughly 85% of them detected once, and approximately 10% sits in the top ten. The sequenced sample consisted of PBMCs or T cells enriched from blood (not recorded which). Receptors originate from a man younger than 45 who had recovered from COVID-19. Each CDR3 is given with its conserved first and last residue. A D gene is named only where the DNA matches it firmly. Expanded clones get a size class; other rows say once, few or many, or leave the size out.

d_call j_call clone_size v_call cdr3_length cdr3_aa cdr3_nt
TRBD1 TRBJ1-1 NA TRBV7-2 17 CASSILTGVRGSTEAFF TGTGCCAGCAGCATACTGACAGGGGTAAGGGGGAGCACTGAAGCTTTCTTT
TRBD1 TRBJ2-7 NA TRBV19 16 CASSHITGDRPYEQYF TGTGCCAGTAGTCATATCACAGGGGATCGTCCCTACGAGCAGTACTTC
TRBD1 TRBJ1-5 NA TRBV30 14 CAWKAGGSNQPQHF TGTGCCTGGAAAGCAGGGGGAAGCAATCAGCCCCAGCATTTT
NA TRBJ1-3 few TRBV12-2 17 CASRLALRGPSGNTIYF TGTGCAAGTCGCTTAGCGCTTCGGGGTCCCTCTGGAAACACCATATATTTT
TRBD1 TRBJ1-6 NA TRBV5-6 14 CASSFQQGYSPLHF TGTGCCAGCAGCTTTCAACAGGGGTATTCACCCCTCCACTTT
NA TRBJ1-5 once TRBV6-2/TRBV6-3 15 CASSDGAASNQPQHF TGTGCCAGCAGCGATGGGGCAGCTAGCAATCAGCCCCAGCATTTT
TRBD2 TRBJ2-1 NA TRBV5-1 15 CASSLALAGNNEQFF TGCGCCAGCAGCTTGGCGCTAGCGGGTAACAATGAGCAGTTCTTC
NA TRBJ2-3 NA TRBV5-4 14 CASSQGGTTDTQYF TGTGCCAGCAGCCAGGGCGGAACCACAGATACGCAGTATTTT
NA TRBJ2-5 NA TRBV19 13 CASSIEAGKTQYF TGTGCCAGTAGTATCGAGGCCGGGAAGACCCAGTACTTC
NA TRBJ2-2 NA TRBV5-1 16 CASSPISGGPGGELFF TGCGCCAGCTCTCCTATTTCTGGAGGGCCGGGCGGGGAGCTGTTTTTT
NA TRBJ2-2 NA TRBV2 15 CASSDDRTYTGELFF TGTGCCAGCAGTGATGACAGGACATACACCGGGGAGCTGTTTTTT
NA TRBJ1-6 few TRBV4-3 15 CASSQDYGGGPPLHF TGCGCCAGCAGCCAAGATTACGGCGGTGGCCCACCCCTCCACTTT
TRBD2 TRBJ2-7 NA TRBV11-2 14 CASSLSGLADEQYF TGTGCCAGCAGCCTAAGCGGACTAGCGGACGAGCAGTACTTC
NA TRBJ2-5 NA TRBV30 18 CAWSTFRWEMSAQETQYF TGTGCCTGGAGTACCTTTAGGTGGGAGATGTCCGCCCAAGAGACCCAGTACTTC
TRBD1 TRBJ2-3 NA TRBV30 14 CAWSDKKDRVTQYF TGTGCCTGGAGCGACAAAAAAGACAGGGTTACGCAGTATTTT
NA TRBJ1-4 once TRBV4-1 14 CASSQGPGGEKLFF TGCGCCAGCAGCCAAGGCCCGGGTGGGGAAAAACTGTTTTTT
TRBD1 TRBJ1-1 NA TRBV18 14 CASVTTGDDTEAFF TGTGCCAGCGTCACCACAGGGGACGACACTGAAGCTTTCTTT
TRBD2 TRBJ2-7 once TRBV28 17 CASSLIGREALTYEQYF TGTGCCAGCAGTTTAATTGGGCGGGAGGCCCTAACCTACGAGCAGTACTTC
NA TRBJ2-3 NA TRBV3-1/TRBV3-2 17 CASSHHSQYGLTDTQYF TGTGCCAGCAGCCATCATTCGCAATACGGACTCACAGATACGCAGTATTTT
TRBD1 TRBJ2-1 NA TRBV24-1 18 CATSAQRDRGYPYNEQFF TGTGCCACCAGTGCTCAACGGGACAGGGGATATCCGTACAATGAGCAGTTCTTC
NA TRBJ2-1 NA TRBV9 16 CASSGEGVAWTNEQFF TGTGCCAGCAGCGGCGAGGGAGTAGCTTGGACTAATGAGCAGTTCTTC
TRBD2 TRBJ2-5 NA TRBV28 15 CATDLTSGIQETQYF TGTGCCACGGACCTCACTAGCGGGATACAAGAGACCCAGTACTTC
NA TRBJ2-2 NA TRBV6-5 14 CASSYSMSYGELFF TGTGCCAGCAGTTACTCGATGTCCTACGGGGAGCTGTTTTTT
NA TRBJ2-7 once TRBV7-3 12 CASSQGRGEQYF TGTGCCAGCAGTCAGGGACGGGGGGAGCAGTACTTC
TRBD1 TRBJ2-7 NA TRBV5-4 14 CASRTGTELSEQYF TGTGCCAGCAGGACCGGGACAGAGCTCTCCGAGCAGTACTTC
TRBD1 TRBJ1-1 NA TRBV2 18 CASRITGGGLDVGTEAFF TGTGCCAGCAGAATCACAGGGGGGGGCCTCGATGTGGGCACTGAAGCTTTCTTT
TRBD1 TRBJ2-7 NA TRBV10-2 14 CASRSGTASYEQYF TGCGCCAGCAGGTCCGGGACAGCATCCTACGAGCAGTACTTC
TRBD1 TRBJ1-1 NA TRBV9 17 CASSVVGQGVGETEAFF TGTGCCAGCAGCGTAGTGGGACAGGGTGTTGGGGAGACTGAAGCTTTCTTT
TRBD1 TRBJ1-4 once TRBV29-1 13 CSVGTGGNEKLFF TGCAGCGTTGGGACAGGGGGTAATGAAAAACTGTTTTTT
TRBD1 TRBJ1-5 few TRBV6-2/TRBV6-3 17 CASSPGGQGAPPLAQHF TGTGCCAGCAGTCCCGGTGGACAGGGGGCGCCTCCTTTGGCCCAGCATTTT
NA TRBJ1-5 NA TRBV9 14 CASSAEGRRGPQHF TGTGCCAGCAGCGCCGAGGGGAGGAGGGGACCCCAGCATTTT
TRBD1 TRBJ1-6 NA TRBV5-4 14 CASSLGQDNSPLHF TGTGCCAGCAGCTTAGGACAGGACAATTCACCCCTCCACTTT
TRBD1 TRBJ2-7 NA TRBV5-8 15 CASSSIRQGVYEQYF TGTGCCAGCAGCTCGATTAGACAGGGAGTATACGAGCAGTACTTC
NA TRBJ1-1 NA TRBV9 16 CASSGNTQTANTEAFF TGTGCCAGCAGCGGAAACACACAGACAGCGAACACTGAAGCTTTCTTT
NA TRBJ2-7 many TRBV12-3/TRBV12-4 13 CASSPARDYEQYF TGTGCCAGCAGTCCCGCCCGGGACTACGAGCAGTACTTC
NA TRBJ2-3 NA TRBV7-2 13 CASSSAGTDTQYF TGTGCCAGCAGCTCGGCGGGCACAGATACGCAGTATTTT
TRBD1 TRBJ2-7 NA TRBV5-1 14 CASSTGQLFYEQYF TGCGCCAGCAGCACGGGACAGCTGTTCTACGAGCAGTACTTC
NA TRBJ2-2 NA TRBV30 15 CAWSALGANTGELFF TGTGCCTGGAGCGCTCTAGGGGCCAACACCGGGGAGCTGTTTTTT
NA TRBJ1-5 NA TRBV28 17 CASSPPLGRQTNQPQHF TGTGCCAGCAGTCCCCCACTGGGAAGACAGACCAATCAGCCCCAGCATTTT
TRBD1 TRBJ1-6 NA TRBV5-6 16 CASSLASGTGISPLHF TGTGCCAGCAGCTTGGCATCCGGGACAGGGATATCACCCCTCCACTTT
NA TRBJ1-1 NA TRBV7-9 15 CASSLTQNMNTEAFF TGTGCCAGCAGCTTGACACAGAATATGAACACTGAAGCTTTCTTT
TRBD1 TRBJ2-3 NA TRBV5-5 16 CASRPPGQNNIDTQYF TGTGCCAGCAGACCCCCGGGACAGAATAATATTGATACGCAGTATTTT
NA TRBJ1-6 NA TRBV9 15 CASSVGDSPPSPLHF TGTGCCAGCAGCGTAGGAGACAGCCCCCCTTCACCCCTCCACTTT
TRBD1 TRBJ1-2 NA TRBV19 14 CASSKDRGNYGYTF TGTGCCAGTAGTAAGGACAGGGGCAACTATGGCTACACCTTC
NA TRBJ1-4 once TRBV7-2 15 CASSRRQADNEKLFF TGTGCCAGCAGCCGTCGACAGGCCGATAATGAAAAACTGTTTTTT
TRBD2 TRBJ2-3 NA TRBV3-1/TRBV3-2 17 CASSQAGGRLAGDTQYF TGTGCCAGCAGCCAAGCAGGAGGAAGACTAGCGGGAGATACGCAGTATTTT
TRBD1 TRBJ1-4 NA TRBV2 14 CASSKPGGGEKLFF TGTGCCAGCAGCAAGCCAGGGGGTGGGGAAAAACTGTTTTTT
TRBD1 TRBJ1-6 NA TRBV6-4 15 CASSEQGQGGSPLHF TGTGCCAGCAGTGAGCAGGGACAGGGAGGTTCACCCCTCCACTTT